This T cell receptor beta chain was found in a study of shared clonotypes between healthy human individuals. Background on the study: The donors, a couple of women and three men, were aged 18 to 49. Per donor, CD8 memory used one plate, CD8 naive used two, CD4 memory used three and CD4 naive used three.

Here immunoSEQ multiplex PCR was the method, and the copy in TCRdb shows in-frame clones only, minus some. The table lists 2 million to 2.5 million clones, around 90% of them singletons. This CDR3 comprises 13 residues. Germline CDR1 is GTSNPN and CDR2 is SVGIG (reference sequence). J lost 11 bases, V lost 0 bases, and 6 bases had no gene match. The chain is built from TRBV30 and TRBJ1-1, with 10 bases aligning to TRBD1. This sequence originates from a man between 18 and 35 years old in good health. Some clones in this sample may be carry-over from other donors' samples. The sample taken for sequencing was naive CD4+ T cells from PBMCs. Subset meaning: CD45RA+ positively selected. CDR3: CAWSVGQGPRAFF. The CDR3 DNA follows: TGTGCCTGGAGTGTGGGACAGGGGCCCAGGGCTTTCTTT.